This TCR beta chain was recorded in a study of blood T cell repertoires in COVID-19. For the study at large: PBMCs, B-cell-depleted T cells, or T cells provided the cDNA or gDNA that made up the material.

Original data processing: Nucleated cell counts were estimated from reference gene primer amplification. Here immunoSEQ multiplex PCR was the method, and the copy in TCRdb shows in-frame clones only, minus some. V and J calls and clone size are given by that table; D and trimming were obtained from the DNA. The table has 250,000 to 350,000 clones, less than 85% seen once. V lost 10 bases and J lost 10, with 17 bases in between. The CDR3 extends over 13 amino acids. The germline gives CDR1 ENHRY, CDR2 SYGVKD. Material for sequencing was peripheral blood. V and J are TRBV10-3 and TRBJ1-6; D gene uncertain. The sequence came from a human donor with COVID-19, enrolled during active disease. The donor label of this sample is uncertain. CDR3 sequence reads: CATFTGGNSPLHF. As DNA, the CDR3 is TGTGCCACCTTTACTGGAGGGAACTCACCCCTCCACTTT.